This TCR beta chain was recovered during a study of shared clonotypes between healthy human individuals. Whole-study findings and limits: Generation probabilities of non-shared clonotypes were lower (relative to those shared by all four donors). Naive CD4 clonotypes were shared across a handful of donors at about 5.3%.

Trimming took 1 base from V and 5 from J; bases not matched to a gene: 5. Per germline, CDR1 SGHRS and CDR2 YFSETQ. The CDR3 covers 15 residues. This clone was seen only once. Its specificity is not known. Different DNA sequences within this sample yield the same CDR3. The assay ran at deep level. 200 to 250 ng DNA, tens of thousands of T cell genomes, went into each sorted-subset replicate PCR. TCRdb keeps only in-frame clones here, not all; method: immunoSEQ multiplex PCR. The sample has over 2 million clones, 85% to 95% seen once. This clonotype originated in a man aged 18 to 30 in good health. Sequencing was performed on naive CD4+ T cells sorted from blood. Subset indicated: CD45RA+ positively selected. The chain recombines TRBV5-1 with TRBJ2-2; 7 bases align to TRBD2. In nucleotides, the CDR3 is TGCGCCAGCAGCTTGAATGGACTAGGAACCGGGGAGCTGTTTTTT. It specifies CASSLNGLGTGELFF.